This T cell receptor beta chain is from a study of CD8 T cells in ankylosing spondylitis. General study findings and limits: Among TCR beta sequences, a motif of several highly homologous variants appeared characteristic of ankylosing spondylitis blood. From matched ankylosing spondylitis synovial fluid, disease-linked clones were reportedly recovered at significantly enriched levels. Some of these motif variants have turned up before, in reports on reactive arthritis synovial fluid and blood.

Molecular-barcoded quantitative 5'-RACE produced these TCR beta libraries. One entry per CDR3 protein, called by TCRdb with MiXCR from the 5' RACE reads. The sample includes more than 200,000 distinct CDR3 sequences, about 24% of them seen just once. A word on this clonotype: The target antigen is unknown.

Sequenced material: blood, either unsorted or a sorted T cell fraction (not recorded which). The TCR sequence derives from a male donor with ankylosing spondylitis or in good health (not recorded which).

CDR3 in amino acids: CAGGESTDTQYF. CDR3 nucleotide sequence: TGTGCCGGGGGGGAAAGCACAGATACGCAGTATTTT. This chain joins TRBV10-3 and TRBJ2-3, with 7 positions matching TRBD2. The CDR3 consists of 12 residues. Germline values: CDR1 ENHRY, CDR2 SYGVKD. V shed 11 bases, J shed 0 bases, and the junction held 2 bases outside the gene matches.